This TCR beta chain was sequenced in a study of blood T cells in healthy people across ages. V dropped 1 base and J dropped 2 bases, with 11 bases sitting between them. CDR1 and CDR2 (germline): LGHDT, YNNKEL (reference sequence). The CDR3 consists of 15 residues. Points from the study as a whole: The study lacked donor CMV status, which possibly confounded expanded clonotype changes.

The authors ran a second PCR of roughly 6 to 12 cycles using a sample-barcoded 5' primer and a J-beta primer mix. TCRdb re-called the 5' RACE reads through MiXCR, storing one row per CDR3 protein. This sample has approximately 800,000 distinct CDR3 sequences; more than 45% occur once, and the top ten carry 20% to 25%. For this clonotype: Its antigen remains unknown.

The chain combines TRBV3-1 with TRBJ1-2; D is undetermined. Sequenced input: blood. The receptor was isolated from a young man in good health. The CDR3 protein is CASSQVVSLNYGYTF. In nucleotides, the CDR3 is TGTGCCAGCAGCCAAGTAGTCAGCCTGAACTATGGCTACACCTTC.